The rows below give T cell receptor beta chains drawn from one sample of a study of beta chain features in type 1 diabetes. Clones were read by immunoSEQ multiplex PCR, and TCRdb kept only the in-frame ones, dropping some. The sample contains 250,000 to 350,000 clones, roughly 13% of which appear only once. Specimen: naive CD4+ T cells from blood. Receptor source: a man aged 30 to 45 with type 1 diabetes. The CDR3 runs from the conserved cysteine through the conserved F or W. The order of the fields is clone size, J gene, V gene, D gene, CDR3 protein, CDR3 DNA. D genes are given only for firm matches. The listing skips clone size in some rows; elsewhere it reads once, few, many or a size class.

.	TRBJ2-6	TRBV5-1	.	CASSPAPSGANVLTF	TGCGCCAGCAGCCCCGCTCCGAGCGGGGCCAACGTCCTGACTTTC
few	TRBJ1-1	TRBV16	TRBD1	CASSQRDRGTEAFF	TGTGCCAGCAGCCAACGGGACAGGGGTACTGAAGCTTTCTTT
.	TRBJ1-1	TRBV4-2	.	CASSRFSSGTLDTEAFF	TGTGCCAGCAGCCGTTTCTCAAGCGGGACTTTGGACACTGAAGCTTTCTTT
few	TRBJ1-2	TRBV11-1	TRBD1	CASSATGNGYTF	TGTGCCAGCAGCGCGACAGGGAATGGCTACACCTTC
.	TRBJ2-3	TRBV2	.	CASSSEAADTQYF	TGTGCCAGCAGTTCAGAGGCCGCAGATACGCAGTATTTT
.	TRBJ2-3	TRBV27	.	CASSLAGTDTQYF	TGTGCCAGCAGTTTGGCAGGCACAGATACGCAGTATTTT
few	TRBJ1-5	TRBV7-8	TRBD1	CASSPRTGDSNQPQHF	TGTGCCAGCAGCCCGCGGACAGGGGATAGCAATCAGCCCCAGCATTTT
.	TRBJ2-7	TRBV5-6	.	CASSLVVTGEGYEQYF	TGTGCCAGCAGCTTGGTTGTGACAGGGGAGGGCTACGAGCAGTACTTC
.	TRBJ1-5	TRBV19	.	CASSMGRVGGHEQPQHF	TGTGCCAGTAGTATGGGGCGGGTCGGAGGGCATGAACAGCCCCAGCATTTT
.	TRBJ1-1	TRBV7-3	.	CASSRGIGSDEAFF	TGTGCCAGCAGTCGAGGGATAGGGAGCGATGAAGCTTTCTTT
few	TRBJ2-7	TRBV5-1	TRBD2	CASSFTSVTYEQYF	TGCGCCAGCAGCTTTACTAGCGTAACCTACGAGCAGTACTTC
.	TRBJ2-6	TRBV7-3	.	CASSPTGLYSGANVLTF	TGTGCCAGCAGCCCGACGGGACTGTACTCTGGGGCCAACGTCCTGACTTTC